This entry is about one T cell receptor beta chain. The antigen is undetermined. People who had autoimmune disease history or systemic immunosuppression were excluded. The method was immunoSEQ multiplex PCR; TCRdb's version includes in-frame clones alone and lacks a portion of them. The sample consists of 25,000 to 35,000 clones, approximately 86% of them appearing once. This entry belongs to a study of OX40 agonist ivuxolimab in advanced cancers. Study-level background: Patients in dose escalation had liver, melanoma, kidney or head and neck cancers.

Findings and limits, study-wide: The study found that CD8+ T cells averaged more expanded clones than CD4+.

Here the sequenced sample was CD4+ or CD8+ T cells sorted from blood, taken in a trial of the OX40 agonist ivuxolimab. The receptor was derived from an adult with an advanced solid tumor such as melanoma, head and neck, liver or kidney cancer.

This chain's CDR3 is CAPYPGEVNTEAFF. CDR3 coding DNA: TGTGCCCCTTACCCGGGGGAGGTGAACACTGAAGCTTTCTTT. The V and J genes are TRBV30 and TRBJ1-1; possible D gene TRBD1, 5 bases. Trimming removed 8 bases from V and 0 bases from J, with 16 bases in between. The CDR3 has 14 residues. Looked up from germline, CDR1 is GTSNPN and CDR2 is SVGIG (reference sequence). Based on the CDR3 plus reference TRBV30 and TRBJ1-1, the full variable domain is SQTIHQWPATLVQPVGSPLSLECTVEGTSNPNLYWYRQAAGRGLQLLFYSVGIGQISSEVPQNLSASRPQDRQFILSSKKLLLSDSGFYLCAPYPGEVNTEAFFGQGTRLTVV.